The next 7 T cell receptor beta chains were all read from a single sample in a study of regulatory T cells in long-lasting Graves disease. Arm-PCR of CDR3 regions with iRepertoire HTBI primers generated TCR beta libraries. TCRdb independently ran MiXCR on the multiplex PCR reads; one entry per CDR3 protein. Among 400,000 to 500,000 distinct CDR3 sequences listed, approximately 14% were seen once. Specified time point: newly diagnosed GD, antithyroid drugs for less than 3 months. RNA isolated from PBMCs was used to make the TCR library. These data also featured in a second study, about T cells in Graves' hyperthyroidism and ophthalmopathy.

The sample consisted of peripheral blood mononuclear cells (PBMCs), taken at new diagnosis, from a patient treated with antithyroid drugs. These receptors were obtained from a woman aged 50 to 65 with Graves disease.

This chain joins TRBV6-5 and TRBJ2-4; 8 bases line up with TRBD2. Germline V gene data show CDR1 as MNHEY and CDR2 as SVGAGI. The CDR3 has 15 amino acids. J gave up 3 bases and V 4 bases, and 5 bases lay outside the gene matches. The CDR3 coding sequence is TGTGCCAGCAGTTCGGGACTAGTAGGCAAAAACATTCAGTACTTC. This codes for CASSSGLVGKNIQYF.

This clonotype was counted at least ten times. The chain uses TRBV3-1 and TRBJ2-1; D remains unclear. V was shortened by 1 base and J by 10 bases, with 8 bases between the two germline ends. The CDR3 covers 12 residues. Germline values: CDR1 LGHDT, CDR2 YNNKEL (reference sequence). The CDR3: CASSQGSLEQFF. CDR3 nucleotides: TGTGCCAGCAGCCAAGGTAGCCTAGAGCAGTTCTTC.

Many counts were recorded for this clonotype. V gene TRBV7-2 combines with J gene TRBJ2-5; 10 nucleotides align to TRBD2. The V segment lost 2 bases and the J segment 2 bases; nucleotides outside the gene matches: 5. The CDR3 contains 16 residues. Germline lookup yields CDR1 SGHTA and CDR2 FQGNSA. As DNA, the CDR3 is TGTGCCAGCAGCTTAACTAGCGGGGCAACTCAAGAGACCCAGTACTTC. It encodes CASSLTSGATQETQYF.

This clonotype was seen ten or more times. The chain uses TRBV27 and TRBJ2-1; 8 nucleotides line up with TRBD2. Trimming at V came to 7 bases and at J to 7 bases, leaving 12 bases not matched to a gene. The germline V gene has CDR1 MNHEY and CDR2 SMNVEV (reference sequence). The CDR3 loop spans 15 amino acids. The CDR3 sequence: CASTSPGLGANEQFF. CDR3 coding DNA: TGTGCCAGCACATCCCCGGGACTAGGGGCTAATGAGCAGTTCTTC.

V gene TRBV10-3 combines with J gene TRBJ2-2; maybe TRBD1 (6 bases). Germline V lookup: CDR1 ENHRY, CDR2 SYGVKD. With 6 bases removed from V and 6 bases from J, the gap between germline ends came to 14 bases. The CDR3 length is 14 residues. The CDR3 nucleotides are TGTGCCATCAGCCAACCACAGGGCGCCGGGGAGCTGTTTTTT. Protein product: CAISQPQGAGELFF.

This clonotype was counted a few times. This chain connects TRBV28 to TRBJ1-5; D unresolved. Trimming removed 6 bases from V and 9 bases from J, with 21 bases in between. CDR3 length: 15 amino acids. Germline V lookup: CDR1 MDHEN, CDR2 SYDVKM. CDR3 amino acids: CASSLGDRRWAPQHF. As DNA, the CDR3 is TGTGCCAGCAGCCTCGGAGATCGGAGGTGGGCGCCCCAGCATTTT.

The sample holds many counts of this clonotype. The chain links TRBV27 to TRBJ2-3; D possibly uses TRBD1 or TRBD2 (5 bases each). The CDR3 loop spans 17 amino acids. Germline loops: CDR1 MNHEY, CDR2 SMNVEV (reference sequence). V lost 0 bases and J 4 bases, leaving 17 bases between the germline ends. DNA of the CDR3: TGTGCCAGCAGTTTATCGGGGACCCCAGGAAACCCAGATACGCAGTATTTT. This codes for CASSLSGTPGNPDTQYF.